These 27 T cell receptor beta chains were sequenced from one sample in a study of cytomegalovirus exposure and HLA in healthy donors. 13 Jbeta primers and 60 Vbeta primers were used for the PCR. Sequencing used immunoSEQ multiplex PCR; TCRdb keeps in-frame clones, though not all of them. This table has about 160,000 clones, roughly 78% appearing once. Material: PBMCs. These TCRs come from a man aged 35-49 years in good health and CMV-seropositive.

The gene calls are TRBV4-3 and TRBJ2-1; D may be TRBD2 (6 bases). The length of the CDR3 is 11 residues. Trimming took off 4 bases at V and 11 bases at J, with 9 bases between the two ends. Germline V gene data show CDR1 as LGHNA and CDR2 as YSLEER. DNA for the CDR3: TGCGCCAGCAGCCTTGGGACTCAGCAGTTCTTC. Translating gives CASSLGTQQFF.

The gene calls are TRBV5-1 and TRBJ2-3, with D perhaps TRBD1 (6 bases). The CDR3 extends over 14 amino acids. Between the trimmed V and J ends, which lost 2 bases and 7 bases, there was a span of 14 bases. Per germline, CDR1 SGHRS and CDR2 YFSETQ. Written as DNA, the CDR3 is TGCGCCAGCAGCTTCTTACAGGGAAGGTATACGCAGTATTTT. It codes for CASSFLQGRYTQYF.

The V call is TRBV5-4, the J call TRBJ2-7; TRBD1 agrees at 9 bases. V lost 3 bases to trimming and J lost 2 bases; unmatched junction nucleotides: 9. The CDR3 consists of 16 residues. CDR1 is SGHNT, CDR2 YYREEE, per germline (reference sequence). The CDR3 DNA is TGTGCCAGCAGCTACGGGACAGGGCGGGGGACCTACGAGCAGTACTTC. Translated: CASSYGTGRGTYEQYF.

V gene TRBV25-1 combines with J gene TRBJ2-2; TRBD2 agrees at 8 bases. The trim removed 4 bases at V and 7 bases at J, leaving 5 bases unmatched. The CDR3 totals 14 residues. Germline CDR1 and CDR2: MGHDK and SYGVNS. The CDR3, as DNA: TGTGCCAGCAGTGTCCGGGGGGGGATCGGGGAGCTGTTTTTT. Its translation is CASSVRGGIGELFF.

With regard to this clone: Germline and junction disagree at one end, which may indicate a read error. The chain is built from TRBV28 and TRBJ1-5; D is uncertain. The CDR3 consists of 13 residues. Germline V gene data show CDR1 as MDHEN and CDR2 as SYDVKM. The CDR3 nucleotides are TGTACCAGCAGTTTCGGGGTGGGTCAGCCCCAGCATTTT. Its protein is CTSSFGVGQPQHF.

The rearrangement links TRBV29-1 to TRBJ2-1, with D hard to call. There are 10 residues in the CDR3. V lost 5 bases, J lost 3 bases, and 2 bases lay in between. CDR1 is SQVTM and CDR2 is ANQGSEA in the germline V gene. This chain's CDR3 is CSVHYNEQFF. In DNA, the CDR3 is TGCAGCGTTCACTACAATGAGCAGTTCTTC.

This clone was seen a few times. The rearrangement joins TRBV18 to TRBJ1-4; D not certain. From germline, CDR1 is KGHSH and CDR2 LQKENI. The CDR3 has 13 residues. The V and J ends lost 1 base and 7 bases respectively, with 7 bases between them. The CDR3 loop reads CASSPLGGEKLFF. CDR3 sequence (DNA): TGTGCCAGCTCACCACTAGGAGGTGAAAAACTGTTTTTT.

This clone came up once. This chain links TRBV7-9 with TRBJ1-1; D gene unclear. From germline, CDR1 is SEHNR and CDR2 FQNEAQ (reference sequence). The V end was cut by 5 bases, the J end by 7 bases, with 14 bases between. This CDR3 spans 13 amino acids. In DNA form, the CDR3 reads TGTGCCAGCAGCCATCTAGTCGTAAGTGAAGCTTTCTTT. Translating it yields CASSHLVVSEAFF. The whole variable domain, filled in from reference TRBV7-9 and TRBJ1-1, reads DTGVSQNPRHKITKRGQNVTFRCDPISEHNRLYWYRQTLGQGPEFLTYFQNEAQLEKSRLLSDRFSAERPKGSFSTLEIQRTEQGDSAMYLCASSHLVVSEAFFGQGTRLTVV.

This clone was counted only a few times. The rearrangement joins TRBV5-6 to TRBJ1-1; 7 bases are a match to TRBD1. Germline CDR1 SGHDT, CDR2 YYEEEE. Trimming removed 5 bases from V and 5 bases from J; junction bases left unmatched: 15. This CDR3 has 16 amino acids. The CDR3 region has the DNA TGTGCCAGCAGACCGACAGGGATCGGTCCGGGAACTGAAGCTTTCTTT. It specifies CASRPTGIGPGTEAFF.

The chain combines TRBV5-1 with TRBJ1-3; 7 nucleotides agree with TRBD1. The trim removed 2 bases at V and 2 bases at J, leaving 4 bases unmatched. The V gene's germline CDR1 is SGHRS and CDR2 YFSETQ. The CDR3 spans 15 residues. CDR3 residues: CASSFDRDTGNTIYF. CDR3 sequence (DNA): TGCGCCAGCAGCTTCGACAGGGATACTGGAAACACCATATATTTT.

The CDR3 nucleotides read TGTGCCAGCAGCCAGGGCCCGGCCGGGAACGAGCAGTACTTC. Translated, it gives CASSQGPAGNEQYF. The gene calls are TRBV14 and TRBJ2-7; D possibly corresponds to TRBD2 (5 bases). Germline lookup yields CDR1 SGHDN and CDR2 FVKESK. The V and J ends lost 3 bases and 5 bases respectively, with 14 bases between them. The CDR3 contains 14 residues.

The CDR3 spells CASSTGQGNQPQHF. Here the CDR3 DNA reads TGTGCCAGCAGCACCGGACAGGGCAATCAGCCCCAGCATTTT. The chain has TRBV9 and TRBJ1-5, with TRBD1 matching over 7 bases. Looked up from germline, CDR1 is SGDLS and CDR2 is YYNGEE. This CDR3 has 14 amino acids. Trimming took 4 bases from V and 2 from J; bases not matched to a gene: 3. Together with reference TRBV9 and TRBJ1-5, the CDR3 gives the full variable domain: DSGVTQTPKHLITATGQRVTLRCSPRSGDLSVYWYQQSLDQGLQFLIQYYNGEERAKGNILERFSAQQFPDLHSELNLSSLELGDSALYFCASSTGQGNQPQHFGDGTRLSIL.

V is TRBV10-3 and J is TRBJ2-2; TRBD1 agrees at 7 bases. The CDR3 runs to 16 residues. Germline CDR1 ENHRY, CDR2 SYGVKD. V was pared by 3 bases and J by 2 bases, with 6 bases of the junction left unmatched. The CDR3 spells CAISDRDRVNTGELFF. The CDR3 region has the DNA TGTGCCATCAGTGATCGAGACAGGGTTAACACCGGGGAGCTGTTTTTT.

This clone was counted a few times. The chain carries TRBV4-3 and TRBJ2-5; tentative D call: TRBD1 (6 bases). TRBJ2-7 matches the DNA end more closely, so the J call is doubtful. The CDR3 is made up of 15 amino acids. Per germline, CDR1 LGHNA and CDR2 YSLEER. The CDR3 region is CASSQDRLQGSEQYF. The CDR3 DNA follows: TGCGCCAGCAGCCAAGATCGATTACAGGGTAGCGAGCAGTACTTC.

The V and J genes are TRBV18 and TRBJ1-1, with TRBD1 identical over 8 bases. The CDR3 extends over 16 amino acids. Trimming took 0 bases from V and 4 from J; bases not matched to a gene: 7. Looked up from germline, CDR1 is KGHSH and CDR2 is LQKENI. The CDR3 region has the DNA TGTGCCAGCTCACCACCTCGACAGGGGCGGGCCACTGAAGCTTTCTTT. This sequence encodes CASSPPRQGRATEAFF.

The chain combines TRBV6-1 with TRBJ2-7; 8 nucleotides agree with TRBD1. Per the germline V gene, CDR1 is MNHNS and CDR2 is SASEGT. The CDR3 sequence is 16 residues long. With V trimmed by 4 bases and J by 2 bases, 10 bases remained unmatched. The CDR3 reads CASSANRDRRAYEQYF. CDR3 sequence (DNA): TGTGCCAGCAGTGCTAACCGGGACAGGCGAGCCTACGAGCAGTACTTC.

CDR3 loop: CASSYSSGAETQYF. In DNA form, the CDR3 reads TGTGCCAGCAGTTACAGCAGCGGGGCAGAGACCCAGTACTTC. The chain links TRBV6-5 to TRBJ2-5, with 7 bases fitting TRBD2. Germline V gene sequence: CDR1 MNHEY, CDR2 SVGAGI. This CDR3 is 14 amino acids long. The V segment lost 2 bases and the J segment 4 bases; nucleotides outside the gene matches: 4.

This chain joins TRBV27 and TRBJ1-5, with no clear D. This CDR3 spans 17 amino acids. V lost 0 bases and J lost 4, with 16 bases in between. Germline V gene data show CDR1 as MNHEY and CDR2 as SMNVEV (reference sequence). The CDR3 reads CASSLSTHSVLNQPQHF. In nucleotides, the CDR3 is TGTGCCAGCAGTTTATCCACTCACAGTGTCCTTAATCAGCCCCAGCATTTT.

This clone has only a few counts. The rearrangement links TRBV5-6 to TRBJ2-2; TRBD1 matches at 7 bases. CDR1 SGHDT and CDR2 YYEEEE come from the germline V gene. The length of the CDR3 is 17 residues. Germline trimming cut 0 bases from V and 1 base from J; bases unmatched to any gene: 6. CDR3 in amino acids: CASSLVLAGGNTGELFF. Written as DNA, the CDR3 is TGTGCCAGCAGCTTGGTCCTCGCAGGGGGGAACACCGGGGAGCTGTTTTTT.

V and J are TRBV10-3 and TRBJ1-1; 8 positions match TRBD1. The CDR3 sequence is 14 residues long. Germline V gene data show CDR1 as ENHRY and CDR2 as SYGVKD. V lost 5 bases, J lost 1 base, and 3 bases stayed unmatched. CDR3 sequence (DNA): TGTGCCATCAGTCCCGGGACAGGGAACACTGAAGCTTTCTTT. Translated, it gives CAISPGTGNTEAFF.

The chain recombines TRBV5-1 with TRBJ1-4, with TRBD1 matching 8 bases. Germline values: CDR1 SGHRS, CDR2 YFSETQ. J gave up 6 bases and V 0 bases, and 1 base lay outside the gene matches. This CDR3 is built from 14 residues. Written as DNA, the CDR3 is TGCGCCAGCAGCTTGGGGACAGGGTATGAAAAACTGTTTTTT. It yields the protein CASSLGTGYEKLFF.

The chain uses TRBV27 and TRBJ2-1; 12 bases are a match to TRBD2. The CDR3 consists of 16 residues. Germline V gene data show CDR1 as MNHEY and CDR2 as SMNVEV (reference sequence). With V trimmed by 4 bases and J by 4 bases, 5 bases remained unmatched. DNA of the CDR3: TGTGCCAGCAGTTCAAAACTAGCGGGGGGTTACAATGAGCAGTTCTTC. Its protein is CASSSKLAGGYNEQFF.

This clone showed up just a few times. The rearrangement links TRBV5-1 to TRBJ1-3; D gene unclear. V was pared by 2 bases and J by 0 bases, with 15 bases between. The CDR3 consists of 17 residues. Germline CDR1 reads SGHRS; CDR2 reads YFSETQ. The DNA for the CDR3 is TGCGCCAGCAGCTTTCACAGCTCCAAATTCTCTGGAAACACCATATATTTT. This codes for CASSFHSSKFSGNTIYF.

The rearrangement uses TRBV5-1 and TRBJ1-1; no clear D. V was pared by 3 bases and J by 1 base, with 16 bases between. The germline V gene encodes CDR1 SGHRS and CDR2 YFSETQ. This CDR3 has 16 amino acids. The CDR3 loop reads CASSSVVLSPNTEAFF. The CDR3 coding sequence is TGCGCCAGCAGCTCCGTTGTGCTCAGTCCGAACACTGAAGCTTTCTTT.

The chain uses TRBV7-3 and TRBJ2-5, with D possibly being TRBD2 (6 bases). The CDR3 covers 14 residues. Deletions cut 1 base from V and 4 bases from J, with 10 bases between. Germline CDR1 and CDR2: SGHTA and FQGTGA. The CDR3 loop is CASSLRPGVETQYF. Written as DNA, the CDR3 is TGTGCCAGCAGCTTAAGGCCGGGAGTAGAGACCCAGTACTTC.

This clone appeared a single time. The rearrangement links TRBV11-2 to TRBJ2-2, with 9 bases matching TRBD2. V lost 4 bases to trimming and J lost 5 bases; unmatched junction nucleotides: 8. The CDR3 has 16 amino acids. Germline V gene data show CDR1 as SGHAT and CDR2 as FQNNGV. CDR3 loop: CASSWALAGTTGELFF. DNA of the CDR3: TGTGCCAGCAGCTGGGCTCTAGCGGGGACAACCGGGGAGCTGTTTTTT.

The chain combines TRBV4-3 with TRBJ2-5; possible D gene TRBD2, 5 bases. Trimming stripped 1 base from V and 0 bases from J, with 12 bases between. The length of the CDR3 is 16 residues. Germline V gene sequence: CDR1 LGHNA, CDR2 YSLEER. DNA of the CDR3: TGCGCCAGCAGCCAAGGGCTAGCAGCGTACCAAGAGACCCAGTACTTC. Its protein is CASSQGLAAYQETQYF.